The rows below give T cell receptor beta chains drawn from one sample of a study of cytomegalovirus exposure and HLA in healthy donors. Profiling relied on immunoSEQ multiplex PCR, and the TCRdb table lists in-frame clones only, not all of them. The data show about 160,000 clones, with roughly 85% seen just once and under 2.5% held by the top ten. The specimen was PBMCs. Receptors were obtained from a man in his forties in good health and CMV-seronegative. The CDR3 runs from the conserved cysteine through the conserved F or W. Each record gives: J gene, V gene, clone size, D gene, CDR3 protein, CDR3 DNA. D genes are given only for firm matches. Some rows mark clone size as missing; the rest say once, few, many or name a class of expanded clone.

j_call: TRBJ2-3
v_call: TRBV10-1
clone_size: .
d_call: .
cdr3_aa: CASNPSGWLVSTDTQYF
cdr3_nt: TGCGCCAGCAACCCGTCGGGATGGCTAGTGAGCACAGATACGCAGTATTTT

j_call: TRBJ2-1
v_call: TRBV5-1
clone_size: .
d_call: .
cdr3_aa: CASSLSSAHNEQFF
cdr3_nt: TGCGCCAGCAGCTTGTCGAGCGCTCACAATGAGCAGTTCTTC

j_call: TRBJ2-7
v_call: TRBV4-2
clone_size: .
d_call: TRBD1
cdr3_aa: CASSSAGTGSYEQYF
cdr3_nt: TGTGCCAGCAGCTCTGCCGGGACAGGGTCCTACGAGCAGTACTTC

j_call: TRBJ2-7
v_call: TRBV27
clone_size: few
d_call: TRBD1
cdr3_aa: CASSTSGQGSEQYF
cdr3_nt: TGTGCCAGCAGTACCTCGGGACAGGGCTCCGAGCAGTACTTC

j_call: TRBJ2-1
v_call: TRBV14
clone_size: .
d_call: TRBD2
cdr3_aa: CASSQARGGGWNEQFF
cdr3_nt: TGTGCCAGCAGCCAGGCCCGGGGGGGAGGGTGGAATGAGCAGTTCTTC

j_call: TRBJ2-2
v_call: TRBV19
clone_size: .
d_call: TRBD1
cdr3_aa: CASSGDRARAGELFF
cdr3_nt: TGTGCCAGTAGTGGAGACAGGGCGAGGGCCGGGGAGCTGTTTTTT

j_call: TRBJ2-7
v_call: TRBV5-1
clone_size: .
d_call: .
cdr3_aa: CASSSGLTGRGVYEQYF
cdr3_nt: TGCGCCAGCAGCTCGGGACTTACGGGGCGGGGAGTCTACGAGCAGTACTTC

j_call: TRBJ2-3
v_call: TRBV7-2
clone_size: .
d_call: TRBD1
cdr3_aa: CASSLTRDRSTDTQYF
cdr3_nt: TGTGCCAGCAGCCTCACCCGGGACAGATCCACAGATACGCAGTATTTT

j_call: TRBJ2-7
v_call: TRBV21-1
clone_size: .
d_call: .
cdr3_aa: CASSNGMRDRGSHEQYF
cdr3_nt: TGTGCCAGCAGCAACGGTATGCGGGACAGGGGGTCTCACGAGCAGTACTTC

j_call: TRBJ2-7
v_call: TRBV23-1
clone_size: .
d_call: TRBD1
cdr3_aa: CASSQSGAGTGIYEQYF
cdr3_nt: TGCGCCAGCAGTCAATCGGGGGCGGGGACAGGGATCTACGAGCAGTACTTC

j_call: TRBJ2-4
v_call: TRBV6-5
clone_size: .
d_call: .
cdr3_aa: CASSYSVQVKNIQYF
cdr3_nt: TGTGCCAGCAGTTACTCGGTGCAGGTCAAAAACATTCAGTACTTC

j_call: TRBJ2-2
v_call: TRBV21-1
clone_size: .
d_call: .
cdr3_aa: CAMRGEGGNRTGELFF
cdr3_nt: TGTGCCATGAGGGGGGAGGGGGGGAATCGAACCGGGGAGCTGTTTTTT

j_call: TRBJ1-1
v_call: TRBV29-1
clone_size: .
d_call: TRBD1
cdr3_aa: CSVQGEWTEAFF
cdr3_nt: TGCAGCGTTCAGGGGGAGTGGACTGAAGCTTTCTTT

j_call: TRBJ2-1
v_call: TRBV6-1
clone_size: .
d_call: TRBD2
cdr3_aa: CASLKNRLAGDEQFF
cdr3_nt: TGTGCCAGCCTTAAAAATCGACTAGCGGGAGATGAGCAGTTCTTC

j_call: TRBJ2-2
v_call: TRBV28
clone_size: .
d_call: .
cdr3_aa: CASSLWSSGTLLNSGTGELFF
cdr3_nt: TGTGCCAGCAGTTTATGGTCTTCCGGGACTCTCCTAAATTCGGGCACCGGGGAGCTGTTTTTT

j_call: TRBJ1-5
v_call: TRBV28
clone_size: .
d_call: .
cdr3_aa: CASSLGQSNQPQHF
cdr3_nt: TGTGCCAGCAGTCTAGGACAGAGCAATCAGCCCCAGCATTTT

j_call: TRBJ2-2
v_call: TRBV10-3
clone_size: .
d_call: TRBD1
cdr3_aa: CAISRDRENTGELFF
cdr3_nt: TGTGCCATCTCCCGGGACAGAGAAAACACCGGGGAGCTGTTTTTT

j_call: TRBJ1-2
v_call: TRBV7-9
clone_size: .
d_call: TRBD1
cdr3_aa: CASSRTGGNYGYTF
cdr3_nt: TGTGCCAGCAGCAGGACAGGGGGTAACTATGGCTACACCTTC

j_call: TRBJ1-1
v_call: TRBV6-5
clone_size: .
d_call: .
cdr3_aa: CASRRGSGVNTEAFF
cdr3_nt: TGTGCCAGCAGACGGGGATCCGGCGTGAACACTGAAGCTTTCTTT

j_call: TRBJ2-7
v_call: TRBV6-5
clone_size: .
d_call: .
cdr3_aa: CATTYSYEQYF
cdr3_nt: TGTGCCACCACCTACTCCTACGAGCAGTACTTC

j_call: TRBJ2-1
v_call: TRBV7-6
clone_size: .
d_call: TRBD2
cdr3_aa: CASSYSGSREQFF
cdr3_nt: TGTGCCAGCAGCTATAGCGGGAGCCGTGAGCAGTTCTTC

j_call: TRBJ1-2
v_call: TRBV28
clone_size: .
d_call: .
cdr3_aa: CASSLLLSGASNYGYTF
cdr3_nt: TGTGCCAGCAGTTTACTGCTTAGTGGGGCCAGCAACTATGGCTACACCTTC

j_call: TRBJ2-7
v_call: TRBV6-4
clone_size: .
d_call: .
cdr3_aa: CASPHNEQYF
cdr3_nt: TGTGCCAGCCCACACAACGAGCAGTACTTC

j_call: TRBJ2-6
v_call: TRBV2
clone_size: .
d_call: .
cdr3_aa: CASSLRGTGANVLTF
cdr3_nt: TGTGCCAGCAGCCTCCGGGGTACTGGGGCCAACGTCCTGACTTTC

j_call: TRBJ2-1
v_call: TRBV19
clone_size: .
d_call: TRBD1
cdr3_aa: CASKTGVRVNEQFF
cdr3_nt: TGTGCCAGTAAAACAGGGGTAAGAGTCAATGAGCAGTTCTTC

j_call: TRBJ2-3
v_call: TRBV6-5
clone_size: once
d_call: .
cdr3_aa: CASSADSPLTDTQYF
cdr3_nt: TGTGCCAGCAGTGCGGACAGTCCGCTCACAGATACGCAGTATTTT

j_call: TRBJ2-3
v_call: TRBV10-1
clone_size: few
d_call: .
cdr3_aa: CASSDSMTDTDTQYF
cdr3_nt: TGCGCCAGCAGTGACTCGATGACAGATACAGATACGCAGTATTTT

j_call: TRBJ2-1
v_call: TRBV7-8
clone_size: .
d_call: .
cdr3_aa: CASSLANVVRRSHYNEQFF
cdr3_nt: TGTGCCAGCAGCTTAGCGAATGTGGTGCGGCGGAGTCACTACAATGAGCAGTTCTTC

j_call: TRBJ1-1
v_call: TRBV6-5
clone_size: .
d_call: .
cdr3_aa: CASSYAGDTGRAEAFF
cdr3_nt: TGTGCCAGCAGTTACGCCGGTGACACGGGGAGGGCTGAAGCTTTCTTT

j_call: TRBJ1-5
v_call: TRBV28
clone_size: .
d_call: .
cdr3_aa: CASSPAGQPQHF
cdr3_nt: TGTGCCAGCAGCCCAGCGGGGCAGCCCCAGCATTTT

j_call: TRBJ1-2
v_call: TRBV9
clone_size: .
d_call: .
cdr3_aa: CASSATGQAYGYTF
cdr3_nt: TGTGCCAGCAGCGCGACGGGACAAGCTTACGGCTACACCTTC

j_call: TRBJ2-3
v_call: TRBV27
clone_size: .
d_call: TRBD2
cdr3_aa: CASSPLAGGRDTQYF
cdr3_nt: TGTGCCAGCAGTCCACTAGCGGGAGGTAGAGATACGCAGTATTTT

j_call: TRBJ2-5
v_call: TRBV7-8
clone_size: .
d_call: TRBD1
cdr3_aa: CASSFRDREGETQYF
cdr3_nt: TGTGCCAGCAGCTTCCGGGACAGGGAAGGAGAGACCCAGTACTTC

j_call: TRBJ2-3
v_call: TRBV5-4
clone_size: .
d_call: TRBD1
cdr3_aa: CASSSPGTGVDTQYF
cdr3_nt: TGTGCCAGCAGCAGCCCCGGGACAGGAGTAGATACGCAGTATTTT

j_call: TRBJ2-5
v_call: TRBV4-3
clone_size: .
d_call: .
cdr3_aa: CASSQGVREGETQYF
cdr3_nt: TGCGCCAGCAGCCAAGGGGTGAGGGAAGGCGAGACCCAGTACTTC

j_call: TRBJ2-7
v_call: TRBV20-1
clone_size: once
d_call: .
cdr3_aa: CSASSPNEQYF
cdr3_nt: TGCAGTGCTAGCTCCCCTAACGAGCAGTACTTC

j_call: TRBJ2-2
v_call: TRBV9
clone_size: .
d_call: TRBD1
cdr3_aa: CASSPRTGGTGELFF
cdr3_nt: TGTGCCAGCAGCCCCCGGACAGGGGGCACCGGGGAGCTGTTTTTT

j_call: TRBJ2-7
v_call: TRBV4-3
clone_size: .
d_call: .
cdr3_aa: CASSQGPRSYEQYF
cdr3_nt: TGCGCCAGCAGCCAGGGGCCGAGATCCTACGAGCAGTACTTC

j_call: TRBJ2-7
v_call: TRBV20-1
clone_size: .
d_call: .
cdr3_aa: CSANKAVEQYF
cdr3_nt: TGCAGTGCAAATAAGGCGGTCGAGCAGTACTTC

j_call: TRBJ2-3
v_call: TRBV11-2
clone_size: .
d_call: .
cdr3_aa: CASSLEMLQGLDTQYF
cdr3_nt: TGTGCCAGCAGCTTAGAAATGTTGCAGGGTCTAGATACGCAGTATTTT

j_call: TRBJ2-1
v_call: TRBV11-2
clone_size: .
d_call: .
cdr3_aa: CASSLWPGDEQFF
cdr3_nt: TGTGCCAGCAGCTTATGGCCAGGGGATGAGCAGTTCTTC

j_call: TRBJ1-5
v_call: TRBV6-5
clone_size: .
d_call: TRBD1
cdr3_aa: CASRGQGPSNQPQHF
cdr3_nt: TGTGCCAGCAGGGGACAGGGTCCCAGCAATCAGCCCCAGCATTTT

j_call: TRBJ2-2
v_call: TRBV2
clone_size: .
d_call: TRBD1
cdr3_aa: CASTGYRDRANTGELFF
cdr3_nt: TGTGCCAGCACTGGCTATAGGGACAGGGCGAACACCGGGGAGCTGTTTTTT

j_call: TRBJ2-3
v_call: TRBV7-9
clone_size: .
d_call: TRBD2
cdr3_aa: CASSLGTSQEDTQYF
cdr3_nt: TGTGCCAGCAGCTTAGGGACTAGCCAGGAAGATACGCAGTATTTT

j_call: TRBJ2-5
v_call: TRBV7-2
clone_size: once
d_call: .
cdr3_aa: CASSRSGEETQYF
cdr3_nt: TGTGCCAGCAGTAGGTCCGGGGAAGAGACCCAGTACTTC

j_call: TRBJ2-6
v_call: TRBV19
clone_size: .
d_call: TRBD1
cdr3_aa: CASSIGTDSGANGLTF
cdr3_nt: TGTGCCAGTAGTATCGGGACAGACTCTGGGGCCAACGGCCTGACTTTC

j_call: TRBJ2-5
v_call: TRBV2
clone_size: once
d_call: .
cdr3_aa: CASRTPGTEQETQYF
cdr3_nt: TGTGCCAGCAGAACTCCCGGGACTGAGCAAGAGACCCAGTACTTC

j_call: TRBJ2-7
v_call: TRBV27
clone_size: .
d_call: .
cdr3_aa: CASSRDTSYEQYF
cdr3_nt: TGTGCCAGCAGTAGGGACACTTCCTACGAGCAGTACTTC

j_call: TRBJ2-7
v_call: TRBV7-2
clone_size: .
d_call: TRBD1
cdr3_aa: CASSLDNRGNEQYF
cdr3_nt: TGTGCCAGCAGCTTAGATAACAGGGGAAACGAGCAGTACTTC

j_call: TRBJ2-1
v_call: TRBV10-1
clone_size: .
d_call: .
cdr3_aa: CASNSDFSSYNEQFF
cdr3_nt: TGCGCCAGCAACTCAGACTTTAGCTCCTACAATGAGCAGTTCTTC

j_call: TRBJ2-7
v_call: TRBV7-6
clone_size: .
d_call: TRBD2
cdr3_aa: CASSRGLADPYEQYF
cdr3_nt: TGTGCCAGCAGCCGGGGACTAGCAGACCCCTACGAGCAGTACTTC

j_call: TRBJ1-1
v_call: TRBV7-2
clone_size: few
d_call: .
cdr3_aa: CASSPQGGEAFF
cdr3_nt: TGTGCCAGCAGCCCCCAGGGAGGAGAAGCTTTCTTT

j_call: TRBJ2-1
v_call: TRBV7-2
clone_size: .
d_call: .
cdr3_aa: CASSPSDRGLQFF
cdr3_nt: TGTGCCAGCAGCCCTTCCGACCGGGGACTGCAGTTCTTC

j_call: TRBJ2-4
v_call: TRBV7-2
clone_size: few
d_call: TRBD2
cdr3_aa: CASSLVGSGSAVDIQYF
cdr3_nt: TGTGCCAGCAGCTTAGTAGGTAGCGGGAGCGCGGTAGACATTCAGTACTTC

j_call: TRBJ2-7
v_call: TRBV28
clone_size: .
d_call: .
cdr3_aa: CASFPSAGGEQYF
cdr3_nt: TGTGCCAGCTTTCCTTCGGCCGGGGGCGAGCAGTACTTC

j_call: TRBJ2-7
v_call: TRBV27
clone_size: .
d_call: TRBD2
cdr3_aa: CASHKAGEREQYF
cdr3_nt: TGTGCCAGCCACAAAGCGGGAGAGCGCGAGCAGTACTTC

j_call: TRBJ2-7
v_call: TRBV28
clone_size: .
d_call: .
cdr3_aa: CASTSRFTFYEQYF
cdr3_nt: TGTGCCAGCACTTCTAGATTCACCTTCTACGAGCAGTACTTC

j_call: TRBJ2-5
v_call: TRBV28
clone_size: few
d_call: TRBD2
cdr3_aa: CASRRGVGLAGVEETQYF
cdr3_nt: TGTGCCAGCAGAAGGGGGGTCGGGCTAGCGGGAGTGGAAGAGACCCAGTACTTC

j_call: TRBJ1-4
v_call: TRBV4-2
clone_size: .
d_call: TRBD1
cdr3_aa: CAGSRSDRDSTLLFF
cdr3_nt: TGTGCCGGCAGCCGATCTGACAGGGACTCAACTTTACTGTTTTTT